One TCR beta chain is described in this entry. This clone was observed a single time. Its antigen remains undetermined. No base-level quality is on record; no much larger clone is a single base apart. This sample was taken from a study of T cell responses to AZD1222 COVID-19 vaccine (dated by TCRdb to 2020 to 2023). Concerning the study at large: AZD1222 recipients given second doses at about 4 weeks or at about 12 weeks were pooled, since spike-specific TCR depth and breadth were not found to differ between the two schedules. TCR sequencing was performed for about 250 trial participants, of whom roughly 200 were given two doses of AZD1222 and approximately 25 were given two doses of MenACWY control vaccine. Enrollment into the trials was organized by age into subgroups of 18-55, 56-69 and 70-plus years, and those subgroups contained roughly 150, 30 and 60 TCR-sequenced participants, respectively.

The CDR3 regions of human TCRbeta chains were subjected to immunosequencing. From the authors' description of their analysis: TCRs in the repertoires were matched against a reference library of SARS-CoV-2-specific TCRs that had been generated with the MIRA antigen-specificity platform. Breadth meant the fraction of unique TCRs that were SARS-CoV-2-associated, whereas depth meant the fraction of total T cells that were SARS-CoV-2-associated. Using the MIRA data, each spike-specific TCR was assigned both to the spike region to which the TCR was reactive and to a CD4 or CD8 class. Log10-transformed breadth and depth values were compared by one-way ANOVA with Sidak's multiple comparisons tests. Imported from immuneACCESS, the table was reduced by TCRdb to in-frame sequences with V and J called. These copies leave out some clones; in studies compared against another copy, an unresolved V gene accounts for under half, and the cause of the remainder is not known. D and trimming were read from the DNA, whereas the V and J calls and clone size are those reported in that table. The sample table records around 160,000 clones; 93% of these occur just once. The top ten constitute about 2.1% of the sample.

What the work shows at the level of the full study, not this receptor alone: Reportedly, close to half of the unique spike-specific TCRs recognized epitopes lying outside the regions that are mutated in the B.1.351 and B.1.1.7 variants. A significant rise in spike-specific TCR breadth and depth was observed after two AZD1222 doses relative to day 0 and relative to MenACWY recipients. In the small 56-69-year group, the increase in depth fell short of significance, most likely because of low power. Because no day 14 peak-response samples were available, repertoires were characterized only after the peak T cell response. Conclusions about previously exposed vaccinees are limited, since just six AZD1222 recipients were seropositive for SARS-CoV-2 at baseline. Vaccine-associated CD4 TCRs spanned the whole spike protein, with dominant responses in regions 160-218 and 743-854. Most participants were white British and females outnumbered males, and the authors suggested that clonal diversity may have been underestimated.

Taken with the paper, the label for time point translates to: baseline before first vaccination. Vaccinee samples were obtained from the UK trials COV001 and COV002, which included a single-blind randomized controlled phase 2/3 trial of AZD1222 (ChAdOx1 nCoV-19) in healthy adults. For TCRbeta chain sequencing, PBMC samples were collected from trial participants at day 0 and at day 28 after the second dose. The sequenced sample was peripheral blood, obtained on day 0 of AZD1222 vaccination. The receptor was isolated from an adult in good health.

The CDR3 has the sequence CASSRSGGSAYEQYF. In nucleotides, the sequence is TGTGCCAGCTCCCGGTCAGGGGGGTCAGCCTACGAGCAGTACTTC. Recombination connected TRBV18 to TRBJ2-7; the best D guess is TRBD1, with 7 bases matching. Cut back by 6 bases and 2 bases, the V and J ends lie 17 bases apart. CDR3 length: 15 amino acids, cysteine to phenylalanine. CDR3 DNA is the only sequence kept; it has 45 bases, read in frame from the first base. Via the germline V gene, CDR1 is KGHSH and CDR2 LQKENI.